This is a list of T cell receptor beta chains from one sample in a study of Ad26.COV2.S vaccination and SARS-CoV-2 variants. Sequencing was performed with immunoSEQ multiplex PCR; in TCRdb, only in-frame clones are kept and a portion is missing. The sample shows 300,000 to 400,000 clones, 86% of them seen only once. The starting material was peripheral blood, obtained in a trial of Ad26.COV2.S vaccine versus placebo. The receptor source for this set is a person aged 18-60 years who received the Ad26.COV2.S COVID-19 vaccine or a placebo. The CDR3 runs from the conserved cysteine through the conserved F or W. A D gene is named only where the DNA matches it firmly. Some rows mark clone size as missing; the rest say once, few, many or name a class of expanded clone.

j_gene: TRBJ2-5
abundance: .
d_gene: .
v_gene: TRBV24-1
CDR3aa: CATSDAREPFQETQYF
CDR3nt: TGTGCCACCAGTGATGCCAGGGAGCCCTTCCAAGAGACCCAGTACTTC

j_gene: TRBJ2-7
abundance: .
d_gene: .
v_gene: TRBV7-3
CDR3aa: CASSPTGYEQYF
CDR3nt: TGTGCCAGCAGCCCTACGGGATACGAGCAGTACTTC

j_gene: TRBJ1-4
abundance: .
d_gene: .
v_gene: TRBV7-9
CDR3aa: CASSNPGTRVTKLFF
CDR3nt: TGTGCCAGCAGTAACCCTGGGACCAGGGTAACAAAACTGTTTTTT

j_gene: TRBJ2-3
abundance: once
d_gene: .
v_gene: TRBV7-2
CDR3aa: CASSPGGLTDTQYF
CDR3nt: TGTGCCAGCAGCCCCGGGGGGCTCACAGATACGCAGTATTTT

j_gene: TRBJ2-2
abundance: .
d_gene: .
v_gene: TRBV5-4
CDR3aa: CASSSSRLPAGELFF
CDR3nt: TGTGCCAGCAGCTCTAGCCGACTCCCGGCCGGGGAGCTGTTTTTT

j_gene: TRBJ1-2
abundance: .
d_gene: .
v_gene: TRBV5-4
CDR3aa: CASSNQGNPYGYTF
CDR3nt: TGTGCCAGCAGCAATCAGGGGAATCCCTATGGCTACACCTTC

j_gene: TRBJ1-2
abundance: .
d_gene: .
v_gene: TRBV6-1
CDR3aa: CASRSRGENYGYTF
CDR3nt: TGTGCCAGCAGGAGCCGCGGGGAAAACTATGGCTACACCTTC

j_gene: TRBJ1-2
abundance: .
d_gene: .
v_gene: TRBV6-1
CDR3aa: CASSEGGGYTF
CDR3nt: TGTGCCAGCAGTGAGGGGGGCGGCTACACCTTC

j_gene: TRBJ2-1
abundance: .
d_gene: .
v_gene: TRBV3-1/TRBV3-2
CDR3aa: CASSQDWQGEQFF
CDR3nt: TGTGCCAGCAGCCAAGATTGGCAGGGTGAGCAGTTCTTC

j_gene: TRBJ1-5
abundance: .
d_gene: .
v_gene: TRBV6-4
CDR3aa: CASSASGDQPQHF
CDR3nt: TGTGCCAGCAGTGCGTCGGGGGATCAGCCCCAGCATTTT

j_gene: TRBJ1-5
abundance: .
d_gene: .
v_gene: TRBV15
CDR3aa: CATSPFGHSNQPQHF
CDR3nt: TGTGCCACCAGCCCTTTCGGCCATAGCAATCAGCCCCAGCATTTT

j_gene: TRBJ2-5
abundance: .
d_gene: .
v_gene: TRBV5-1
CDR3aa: CASSRTQETQYF
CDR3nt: TGCGCCAGCAGCAGGACGCAAGAGACCCAGTACTTC

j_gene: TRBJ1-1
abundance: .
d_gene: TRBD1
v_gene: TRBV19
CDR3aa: CASSQQGAETEAFF
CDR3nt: TGTGCCAGTAGTCAACAGGGGGCTGAAACTGAAGCTTTCTTT

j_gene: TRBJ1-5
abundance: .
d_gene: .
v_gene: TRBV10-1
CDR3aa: CVSGGRSFNQPQHF
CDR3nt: TGCGTCTCCGGCGGGAGAAGCTTTAATCAGCCCCAGCATTTT

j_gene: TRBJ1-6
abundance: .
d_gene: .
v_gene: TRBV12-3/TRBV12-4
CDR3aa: CASSLGGSPLHF
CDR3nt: TGTGCCAGCAGTTTAGGTGGTTCACCCCTCCACTTT

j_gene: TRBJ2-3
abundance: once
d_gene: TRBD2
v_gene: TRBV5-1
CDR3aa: CASSLAPGRASTDTQYF
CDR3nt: TGCGCCAGCAGCTTGGCGCCAGGGAGGGCTAGCACAGATACGCAGTATTTT

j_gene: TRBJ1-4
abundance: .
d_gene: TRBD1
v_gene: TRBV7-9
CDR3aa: CASSLSGTGHEKLFF
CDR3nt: TGTGCCAGCAGCTTATCTGGGACAGGGCATGAAAAACTGTTTTTT

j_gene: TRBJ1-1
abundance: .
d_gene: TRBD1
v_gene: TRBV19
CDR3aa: CASSTQGANTEAFF
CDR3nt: TGTGCCAGTAGTACCCAGGGGGCGAACACTGAAGCTTTCTTT

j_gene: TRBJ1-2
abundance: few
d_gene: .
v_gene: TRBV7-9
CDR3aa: CASSPLGLKGYTF
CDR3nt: TGTGCCAGCAGCCCGCTAGGACTCAAGGGCTACACCTTC

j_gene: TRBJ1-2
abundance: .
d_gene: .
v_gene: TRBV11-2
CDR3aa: CASSLVQGGGYTF
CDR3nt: TGTGCCAGCAGCTTAGTTCAGGGTGGAGGCTACACCTTC

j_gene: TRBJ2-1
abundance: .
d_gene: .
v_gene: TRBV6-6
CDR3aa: CASSYNSGTYNEQFF
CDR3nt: TGTGCCAGCAGTTACAACAGCGGTACCTACAATGAGCAGTTCTTC

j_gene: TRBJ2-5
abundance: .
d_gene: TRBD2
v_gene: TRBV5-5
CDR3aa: CASVRGGPKETQYF
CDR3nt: TGTGCCAGCGTTCGCGGGGGGCCTAAAGAGACCCAGTACTTC

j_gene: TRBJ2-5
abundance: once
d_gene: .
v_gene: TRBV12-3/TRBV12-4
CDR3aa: CASSLTQETQYF
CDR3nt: TGTGCCAGCAGTTTAACTCAAGAGACCCAGTACTTC

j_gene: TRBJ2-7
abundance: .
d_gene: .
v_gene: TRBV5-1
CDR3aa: CASSSASSSYEQYF
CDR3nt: TGCGCCAGCAGCTCTGCCTCAAGCTCCTACGAGCAGTACTTC